The 9 T cell receptor beta chains below all came from one sample that was sequenced in a study of early T cells in non-severe SARS-CoV-2 infection. TCRdb recomputed calls from the 5' RACE reads with MiXCR, one row per CDR3 protein. This sample has about 60,000 distinct CDR3 sequences, with approximately 9% found just once. The sample comprised whole blood. The receptor set was obtained from an adult who was a healthcare worker with PCR-confirmed SARS-CoV-2 infection or an uninfected control (not recorded which).

Points on this clonotype: Since a much larger clone is just one base distant, this may be a read error. The rearrangement joins TRBV19 to TRBJ2-2, with 10 bases lining up with TRBD1. Germline CDR1 is LNHDA and CDR2 is SQIVND (reference sequence). This CDR3 is 19 amino acids long. The CDR3 loop is CVSSPETMGQGSVTGELFF. The CDR3 nucleotides are TGTGTCAGTAGCCCGGAAACAATGGGACAGGGGTCAGTCACCGGGGAGCTGTTTTTT.

This clonotype was detected ten times or more. The J gene is TRBJ2-1, the V gene TRBV29-1; 8 bases align to TRBD2. This CDR3 is 18 amino acids long. The germline V gene has CDR1 SQVTM and CDR2 ANQGSEA. J was trimmed by 2 bases and V by 3 bases; bases with no gene match: 15. Here the CDR3 reads CSVDAGQRTSLAYNEQFF. As DNA, the CDR3 is TGCAGCGTTGATGCGGGACAAAGGACTAGCCTGGCCTACAATGAGCAGTTCTTC.

There are many counts of this clonotype. The DNA of the CDR3 is TGTGCCAGCAGCTCATACCTCCGGGAAGCGGCTTTCTTT. Translation gives CASSSYLREAAFF. The genes are TRBV7-2 and TRBJ1-1, with D unresolved. V lost 4 bases, J lost 11 bases, and 17 bases lay in between. The CDR3 totals 13 residues. CDR1 SGHTA and CDR2 FQGNSA come from the germline V gene.

There are many counts of this clonotype. This chain uses TRBV4-2 with TRBJ2-7; TRBD2 might be the D (6 bases). Trimming stripped 2 bases from V and 6 bases from J, with 14 bases between. Looked up from germline, CDR1 is LGHNA and CDR2 is YNFKEQ. The length of the CDR3 is 14 residues. Written as DNA, the CDR3 is TGTGCCAGCAGCCAAAACCGGGAGCCTCGCGAGCAGTACTTC. Translating gives CASSQNREPREQYF.

In this sample, this clonotype turned up many times. This chain joins TRBV25-1 and TRBJ2-3, with 9 bases identical to TRBD1. This CDR3 region has 16 residues. CDR1 and CDR2 from the germline V gene are MGHDK and SYGVNS. The V segment lost 4 bases and the J segment 2 bases; nucleotides outside the gene matches: 7. The CDR3 nucleotides are TGTGCCAGCAGTGCTGGGACAGGGAAATTCACAGATACGCAGTATTTT. It yields the protein CASSAGTGKFTDTQYF.

This clonotype appeared many times. The chain links TRBV2 to TRBJ2-1, with a weak D call TRBD2 (6 bases). Germline assignment: CDR1 SNHLY and CDR2 FYNNEI. V was trimmed by 11 bases and J by 0 bases, leaving 17 bases between them. The CDR3 extends over 15 amino acids. In nucleotides, the CDR3 is TGTGCCCTGGACGGAGGGGAGAACTCCTACAATGAGCAGTTCTTC. Encoded protein: CALDGGENSYNEQFF. The variable domain in full, completed from reference TRBV2 and TRBJ2-1, reads EPEVTQTPSHQVTQMGQEVILRCVPISNHLYFYWYRQILGQKVEFLVSFYNNEISEKSEIFDDQFSVERPDGSNFTLKIRSTKLEDSAMYFCALDGGENSYNEQFFGPGTRLTVL.

This clonotype came up a few times. A read error may produce the germline difference seen at one junction end. V gene TRBV9 combines with J gene TRBJ2-3; tentative D call: TRBD2 (6 bases). The CDR3 has 16 amino acids. Germline lookup yields CDR1 SGDLS and CDR2 YYNGEE. The CDR3 DNA reads as TGTGCCAGCACCGTAGGGAGGAAGAGTGGCACAGATACGCAGTATTTT. It codes for CASTVGRKSGTDTQYF.

This clonotype was seen many times. V usage is TRBV29-1 and J usage is TRBJ1-1; no clear D gene. The CDR3 contains 12 residues. The V end lost 7 bases, the J end lost 2 bases, and 11 bases lay between the germline ends. Looked up from germline, CDR1 is SQVTM and CDR2 is ANQGSEA. CDR3 loop: CSGFNLNTEAFF. CDR3 DNA: TGCAGCGGGTTTAACCTCAACACTGAAGCTTTCTTT.

The V gene is TRBV28, the J gene TRBJ2-7; D unresolved. This CDR3 has 13 residues. The germline gives CDR1 MDHEN, CDR2 SYDVKM. Between the trimmed V and J ends, which lost 3 bases and 1 base, there was a span of 7 bases. CDR3 amino acids: CASSFRRSYEQYF. CDR3 DNA sequence: TGTGCCAGCAGTTTCCGCAGATCCTACGAGCAGTACTTC.